The source of this T cell receptor beta chain is a study of blood T cell repertoires in COVID-19. Study information: Researchers got acute and convalescent COVID-19 samples from the United States, Italy and Spain. T cells, B-cell-depleted T cells, or PBMCs supplied cDNA or gDNA.

Original data processing: Scientists estimated how many nucleated cells there were by amplifying reference gene primers. Method: immunoSEQ multiplex PCR; TCRdb's copy keeps in-frame clones and lacks some. The V and J calls and clone size were taken over from that table, and D and trimming were inferred from the DNA. The sample includes under 50,000 clones, about 92% of them seen just once. Seattle's cohort entered during active infection and was followed longitudinally. Trimming took 3 bases from V and 1 from J; bases not matched to a gene: 3. Germline V gene lookup returns CDR1 SGDLS and CDR2 YYNGEE. The CDR3 contains 14 residues.

The sequence came from a man aged 55 to 70 with COVID-19, enrolled during active disease. The material sequenced was peripheral blood. V gene TRBV9 combines with J gene TRBJ1-1, with 7 bases that match TRBD1. CDR3 protein: CASSAGQPNTEAFF. In DNA form, the CDR3 reads TGTGCCAGCAGCGCGGGACAGCCGAACACTGAAGCTTTCTTT.